A single sample is the source of the 4 T cell receptor beta chains below, sequenced in a study of tissue T cells after allogeneic stem cell transplantation. Assay: immunoSEQ multiplex PCR; the TCRdb copy retains only in-frame clones and omits some. Of 3,000 or so clones in the sample, around 50% were seen once. The time point denotes: mouse harvest day 14 after allogeneic transplant. Tail vein injection delivered 10^7 T-cell-depleted bone marrow cells and 10^6 splenic CD5+ T cells. Sequenced sample: gut tissue. The source is a female BALB/c mouse given C57BL/6 T cells with graft-versus-host disease after an allogeneic hematopoietic cell transplant.

A word on this clone: Gene names are mouse gene names. The sequenced fragment ends 1 residue before the CDR3 boundary, so the rest is inferred from the germline J gene. The rearrangement links TRBV2 to TRBJ2-3; the match to TRBD2 covers 7 bases. The CDR3 totals 13 residues. V lost 3 bases, J lost 5 bases, and 2 bases stayed unmatched. Germline values: CDR1 LGHNA, CDR2 YSYQKL. The part of the CDR3 DNA that was read is TGTGCCAGCAGCCAGGACTGGCTAGAAACGCTGTAT. Translation gives CASSQDWLETLY. The complete CDR3 reads CASSQDWLETLYF.

In its sample, this clone was seen a few times. The gene symbols are mouse symbols. The read halts 1 residue ahead of the CDR3 end, with the missing end drawn from the germline J gene. The genes are TRBV13-3 and TRBJ2-7; TRBD1 matches at 9 bases. Per germline, CDR1 NNHDY and CDR2 SYVADS. V dropped 1 base and J dropped 1; count of bases not matched to a gene: 3. CDR3 length: 15 residues. Partial CDR3 DNA: TGTGCCAGCAGTGATCCGGGACAGGGATCCTATGAACAGTAC. The encoded protein is CASSDPGQGSYEQY. The complete CDR3 reads CASSDPGQGSYEQYF.

This clone qualifies as medium-sized. Germline and genes: mouse. The covered CDR3 bases are TGTGCCAGCGGTGATGATGAACAGTAC. This translates into CASGDDEQY. The entire CDR3 protein is CASGDDEQYF. The V gene is TRBV13-2, the J gene TRBJ2-7; no firm D call. The read is 1 residue too short to cover the CDR3 end, so that end is filled in from the germline J gene. The germline CDR1 and CDR2 sequences are NNHNN and SYGAGS (reference sequence). CDR3 length: 10 amino acids. V lost 0 bases, J lost 5 bases, and 0 bases lay in between.

By frequency in the sample, this clone is large. Genes here carry mouse names. From the germline J gene comes the end of the CDR3, since the read stops 1 residue before it. The J gene is TRBJ1-2, the V gene TRBV26, with TRBD1 matching 7 bases. CDR1 and CDR2 (germline): KGHPV, FQNQEV (reference sequence). The CDR3 spans 14 residues. The ends lost 4 bases at V and 0 bases at J; junction bases unmatched: 2. The CDR3 bases that were read are TGTGCCAGCAGTCGGGACAGTGCAAACTCCGACTACACC. It translates to CASSRDSANSDYT. Given in full, the CDR3 is CASSRDSANSDYTF.